The entry that follows covers one TCR beta chain sequence. This clonotype has a count of ten or more. Its antigen is currently not known. Qualities for individual bases were not recorded, and no much larger clone is one base off. A case-control design nested within a healthcare worker cohort in London, UK, was used, with weekly nasopharyngeal swab PCR tests and blood sampling performed. Healthcare workers were recruited between 23 and 31 March 2020, during the week of the UK lockdown, and were followed weekly for up to about 16 weeks. This entry is derived from a study of early T cells in non-severe SARS-CoV-2 infection (dated by TCRdb to about 2021). With respect to the entire study: TCR sequencing used bulk RNA from unsorted whole blood, so alpha and beta chains could not be paired. What the work shows at the level of the full study, not this receptor alone: VDJdb matching was skewed toward anti-spike CD8 responses and likely underestimated virus-specific expansions by missing private and CD4 specificities.

Compared with germline, V lacks 2 bases and J lacks 4 bases; bases without a gene match: 18. The CDR3 starts with the cysteine, ends with the phenylalanine, and has 18 residues. Solely the CDR3 DNA is kept, with 54 bases framed from the first base. CDR1 and CDR2, looked up from the germline V gene (reference sequence), are DFQATT and SNEGSKA. The library came from 5' RACE. Instrument on record: NextSeq 500. To correct for sequencing error and PCR bias, the TCR library protocol tagged individual cDNA molecules with unique molecular identifiers. TCR alpha and beta chains were both sequenced, and the abundances of alpha and beta sequences in each sample were closely correlated with each other. As for the authors' bioinformatics: Decombinator V4 was used to annotate TCR sequences for V gene, J gene and CDR3. Expanded TCRs were defined as changing significantly between any two time points under a Poisson model with p below 0.0001. TCR abundances were normalised to the total number of TCRs sequenced in each sample and reported as counts per million. MAIT TCRs were defined by TRAV1-2 paired with TRAJ12, TRAJ20 or TRAJ33, and iNKT TCRs by TRAV10 paired with TRAJ18. VDJdb, accessed on 1 November 2021, was searched for TCRs annotated for CMV, EBV and SARS-CoV-2, and TCRs annotated for more than one antigen were excluded. The raw public reads went through TCRdb reprocessing: fastp at Q25, MiXCR clone calling, in-frame beta chains kept. Each CDR3 protein gets just one entry, which takes the most common genes and DNA from the rows behind it. The V and J calls were not made by the authors but by TCRdb's processing. The table for this sample lists around 58,000 distinct CDR3 sequences; 7.7% of them were counted only once. The biggest ten clones account for 8% to 11% of the sample.

This chain is built from TRBV20-1 and TRBJ2-5; 8 nucleotides in the junction match TRBD2. The source material was whole blood, sampled at baseline. The TCR sequence derives from an adult who was a healthcare worker with PCR-confirmed SARS-CoV-2 infection or an uninfected control (not recorded which). The CDR3 has the sequence CSARSERTSRLFRETQYF. The nucleotide sequence is TGCAGTGCTAGATCGGAGCGGACTAGCCGCTTATTTAGAGAGACCCAGTACTTC.